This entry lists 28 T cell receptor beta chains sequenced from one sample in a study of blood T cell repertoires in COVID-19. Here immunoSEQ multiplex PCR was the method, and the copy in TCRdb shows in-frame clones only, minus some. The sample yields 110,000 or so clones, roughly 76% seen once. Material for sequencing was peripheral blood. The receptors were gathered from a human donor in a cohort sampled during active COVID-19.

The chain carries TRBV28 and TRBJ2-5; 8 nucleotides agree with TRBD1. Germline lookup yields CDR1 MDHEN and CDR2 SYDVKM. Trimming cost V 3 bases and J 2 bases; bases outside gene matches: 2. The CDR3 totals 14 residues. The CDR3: CASSFQGAQETQYF. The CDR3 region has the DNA TGTGCCAGCAGTTTCCAGGGGGCACAAGAGACCCAGTACTTC.

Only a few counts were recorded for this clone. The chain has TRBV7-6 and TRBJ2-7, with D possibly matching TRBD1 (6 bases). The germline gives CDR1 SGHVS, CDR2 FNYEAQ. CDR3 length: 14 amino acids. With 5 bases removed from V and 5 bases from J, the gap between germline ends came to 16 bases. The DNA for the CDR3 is TGTGCCAGCAGCCAGACAGGTGGCCATGACGAGCAGTACTTC. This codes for CASSQTGGHDEQYF.

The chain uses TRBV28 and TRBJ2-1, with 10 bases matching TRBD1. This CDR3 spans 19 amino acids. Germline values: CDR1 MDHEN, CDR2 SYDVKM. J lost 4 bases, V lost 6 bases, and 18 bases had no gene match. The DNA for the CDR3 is TGTGCCAGCAGCCATTACGGGCCCAGAGGACAGGGGGATTACAATGAGCAGTTCTTC. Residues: CASSHYGPRGQGDYNEQFF.

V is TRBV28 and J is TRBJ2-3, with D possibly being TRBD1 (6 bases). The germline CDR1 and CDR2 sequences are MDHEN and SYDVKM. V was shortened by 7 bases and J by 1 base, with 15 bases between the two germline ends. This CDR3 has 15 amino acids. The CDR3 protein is CASNLWGHGTDTQYF. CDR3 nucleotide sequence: TGTGCCAGCAATTTGTGGGGGCACGGCACAGATACGCAGTATTTT.

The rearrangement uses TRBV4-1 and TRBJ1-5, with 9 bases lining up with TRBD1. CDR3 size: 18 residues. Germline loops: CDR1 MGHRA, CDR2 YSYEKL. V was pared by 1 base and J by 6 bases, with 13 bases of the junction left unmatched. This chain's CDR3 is CASSQGIWTGVVSQPQHF. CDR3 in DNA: TGCGCCAGCAGCCAAGGGATATGGACAGGGGTTGTGAGTCAGCCCCAGCATTTT.

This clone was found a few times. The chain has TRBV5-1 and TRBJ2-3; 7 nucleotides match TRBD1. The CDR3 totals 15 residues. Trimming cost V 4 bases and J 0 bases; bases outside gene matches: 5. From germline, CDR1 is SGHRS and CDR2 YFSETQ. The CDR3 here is CASSDTGASTDTQYF. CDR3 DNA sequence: TGCGCCAGCAGCGACACAGGGGCAAGCACAGATACGCAGTATTTT.

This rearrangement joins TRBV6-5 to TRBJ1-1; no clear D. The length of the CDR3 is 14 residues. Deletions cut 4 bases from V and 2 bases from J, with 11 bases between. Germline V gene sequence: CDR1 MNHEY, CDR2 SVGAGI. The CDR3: CASSSGHANTEAFF. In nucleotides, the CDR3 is TGTGCCAGCAGTTCAGGTCACGCCAACACTGAAGCTTTCTTT.

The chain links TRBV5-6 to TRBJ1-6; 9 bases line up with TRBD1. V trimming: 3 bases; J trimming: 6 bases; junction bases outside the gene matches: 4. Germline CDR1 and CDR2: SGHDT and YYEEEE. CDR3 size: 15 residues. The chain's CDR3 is CASSWGTGFNSPLHF. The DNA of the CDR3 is TGTGCCAGCAGCTGGGGGACAGGGTTTAATTCACCCCTCCACTTT.

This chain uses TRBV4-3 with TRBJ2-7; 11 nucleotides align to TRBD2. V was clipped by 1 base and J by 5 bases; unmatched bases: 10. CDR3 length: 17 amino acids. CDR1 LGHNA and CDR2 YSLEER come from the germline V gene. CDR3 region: CASSQGLTSGSIHEQYF. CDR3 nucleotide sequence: TGCGCCAGCAGCCAAGGCCTTACTAGCGGGAGTATCCACGAGCAGTACTTC.

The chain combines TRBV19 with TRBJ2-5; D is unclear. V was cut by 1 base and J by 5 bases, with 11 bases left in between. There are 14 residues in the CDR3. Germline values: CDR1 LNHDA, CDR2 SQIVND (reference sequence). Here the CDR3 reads CASSIGVQRETQYF. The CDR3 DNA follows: TGTGCCAGTAGTATAGGTGTCCAACGGGAGACCCAGTACTTC.

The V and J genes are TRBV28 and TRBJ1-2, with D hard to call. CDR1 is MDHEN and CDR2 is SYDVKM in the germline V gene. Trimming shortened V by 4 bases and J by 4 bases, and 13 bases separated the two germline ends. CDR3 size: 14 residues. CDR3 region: CASSSPPGSYGYTF. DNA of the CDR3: TGTGCCAGCAGTTCCCCCCCAGGCTCCTATGGCTACACCTTC.

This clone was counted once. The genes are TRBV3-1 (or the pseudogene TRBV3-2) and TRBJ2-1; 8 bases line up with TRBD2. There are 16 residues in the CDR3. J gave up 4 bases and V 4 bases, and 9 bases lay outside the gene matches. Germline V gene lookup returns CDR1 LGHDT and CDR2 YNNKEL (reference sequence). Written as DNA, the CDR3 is TGTGCCAGCAGCCCCGACGGGGGGGTTACTTACAATGAGCAGTTCTTC. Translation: CASSPDGGVTYNEQFF.

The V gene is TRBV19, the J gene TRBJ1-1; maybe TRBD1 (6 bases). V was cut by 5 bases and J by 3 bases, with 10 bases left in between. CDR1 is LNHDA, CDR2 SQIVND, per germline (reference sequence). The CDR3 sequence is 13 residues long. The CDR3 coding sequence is TGTGCCAGTAGTTTGGGACAACACACTGAAGCTTTCTTT. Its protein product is CASSLGQHTEAFF.

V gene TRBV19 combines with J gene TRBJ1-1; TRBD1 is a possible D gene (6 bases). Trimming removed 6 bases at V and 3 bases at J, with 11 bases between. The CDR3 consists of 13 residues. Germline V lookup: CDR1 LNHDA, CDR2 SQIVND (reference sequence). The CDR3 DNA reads TGTGCCAGTAGCAGAACAGGGTACACTGAAGCTTTCTTT. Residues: CASSRTGYTEAFF. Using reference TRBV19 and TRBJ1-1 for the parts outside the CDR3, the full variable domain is DGGITQSPKYLFRKEGQNVTLSCEQNLNHDAMYWYRQDPGQGLRLIYYSQIVNDFQKGDIAEGYSVSREKKESFPLTVTSAQKNPTAFYLCASSRTGYTEAFFGQGTRLTVV.

The CDR3 DNA sequence: TGTGCCAGCAGTGAACGACAGGGGACTGAAGCTTTCTTT. Amino acid sequence: CASSERQGTEAFF. The chain joins TRBV6-1 to TRBJ1-1, with 8 bases fitting TRBD1. This CDR3 spans 13 amino acids. J lost 5 bases, V lost 2 bases, and 1 base had no gene match. Germline V gene data show CDR1 as MNHNS and CDR2 as SASEGT.

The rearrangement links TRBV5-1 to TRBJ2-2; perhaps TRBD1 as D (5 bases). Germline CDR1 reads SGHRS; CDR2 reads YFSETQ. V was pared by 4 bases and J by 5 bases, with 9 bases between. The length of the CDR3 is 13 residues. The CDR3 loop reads CASSADTTGELFF. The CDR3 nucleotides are TGCGCCAGCAGCGCGGACACAACCGGGGAGCTGTTTTTT.

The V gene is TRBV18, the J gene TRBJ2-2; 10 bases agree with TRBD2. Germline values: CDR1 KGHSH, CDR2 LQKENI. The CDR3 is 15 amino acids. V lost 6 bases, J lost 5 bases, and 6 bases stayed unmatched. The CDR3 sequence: CASSGTSVSTGELFF. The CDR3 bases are TGTGCCAGCTCCGGGACTAGCGTCTCAACCGGGGAGCTGTTTTTT.

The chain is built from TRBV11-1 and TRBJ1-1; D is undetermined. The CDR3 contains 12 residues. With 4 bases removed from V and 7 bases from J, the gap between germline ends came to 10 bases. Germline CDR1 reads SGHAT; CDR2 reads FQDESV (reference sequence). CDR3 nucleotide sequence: TGTGCCAGCAGCTCCTCCCTTAATGAAGCTTTCTTT. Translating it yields CASSSSLNEAFF.

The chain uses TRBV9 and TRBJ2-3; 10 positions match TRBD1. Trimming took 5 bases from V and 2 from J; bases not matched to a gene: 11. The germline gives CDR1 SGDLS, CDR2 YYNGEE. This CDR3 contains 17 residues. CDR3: CASRAGTGAAVTDTQYF. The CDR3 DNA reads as TGTGCCAGCAGGGCCGGGACAGGGGCTGCGGTCACAGATACGCAGTATTTT.

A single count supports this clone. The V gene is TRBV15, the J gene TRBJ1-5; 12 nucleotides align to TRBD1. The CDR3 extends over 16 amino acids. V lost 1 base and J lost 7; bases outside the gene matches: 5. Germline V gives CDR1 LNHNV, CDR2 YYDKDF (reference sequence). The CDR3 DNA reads TGTGCCACCAGCAGAGTGGGACAGGGGGCTGAGCAGCCCCAGCATTTT. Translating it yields CATSRVGQGAEQPQHF.

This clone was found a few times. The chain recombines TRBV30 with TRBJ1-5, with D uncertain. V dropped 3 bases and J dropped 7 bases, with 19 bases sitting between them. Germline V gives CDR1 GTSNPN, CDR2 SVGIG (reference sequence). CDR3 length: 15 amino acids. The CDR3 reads CAWSKTRGDGQPQHF. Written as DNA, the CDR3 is TGTGCCTGGAGCAAAACCCGGGGTGACGGACAGCCCCAGCATTTT.

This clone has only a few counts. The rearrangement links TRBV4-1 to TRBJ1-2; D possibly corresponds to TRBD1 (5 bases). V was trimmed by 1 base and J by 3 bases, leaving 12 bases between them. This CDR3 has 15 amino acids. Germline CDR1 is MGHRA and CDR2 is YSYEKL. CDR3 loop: CASSQAPGGDYGYTF. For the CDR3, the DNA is TGCGCCAGCAGCCAAGCCCCCGGGGGTGACTATGGCTACACCTTC.

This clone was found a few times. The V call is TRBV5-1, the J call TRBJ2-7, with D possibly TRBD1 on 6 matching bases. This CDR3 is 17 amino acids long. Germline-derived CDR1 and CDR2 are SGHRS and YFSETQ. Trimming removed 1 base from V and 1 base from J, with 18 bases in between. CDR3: CASSLTARNRVSYEQYF. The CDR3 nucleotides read TGCGCCAGCAGCTTGACGGCCAGAAACAGGGTATCCTACGAGCAGTACTTC.

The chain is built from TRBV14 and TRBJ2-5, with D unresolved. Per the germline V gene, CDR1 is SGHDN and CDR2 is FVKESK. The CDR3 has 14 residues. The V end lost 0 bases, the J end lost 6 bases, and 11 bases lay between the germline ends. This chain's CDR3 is CASSQDELLKTQYF. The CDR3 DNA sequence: TGTGCCAGCAGCCAAGATGAACTATTGAAGACCCAGTACTTC.

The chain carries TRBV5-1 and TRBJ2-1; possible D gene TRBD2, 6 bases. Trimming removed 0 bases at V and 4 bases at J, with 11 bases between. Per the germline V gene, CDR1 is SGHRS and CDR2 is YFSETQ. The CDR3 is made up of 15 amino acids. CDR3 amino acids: CASSLGGGVYNEQFF. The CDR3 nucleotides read TGCGCCAGCAGCTTGGGGGGAGGTGTTTACAATGAGCAGTTCTTC. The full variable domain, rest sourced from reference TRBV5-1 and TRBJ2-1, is KAGVTQTPRYLIKTRGQQVTLSCSPISGHRSVSWYQQTPGQGLQFLFEYFSETQRNKGNFPGRFSGRQFSNSRSEMNVSTLELGDSALYLCASSLGGGVYNEQFFGPGTRLTVL.

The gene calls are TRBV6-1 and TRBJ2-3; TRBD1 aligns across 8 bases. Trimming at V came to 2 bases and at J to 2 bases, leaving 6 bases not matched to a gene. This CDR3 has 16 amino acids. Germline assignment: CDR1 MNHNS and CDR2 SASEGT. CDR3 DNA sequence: TGTGCCAGCAGTGAAAGGGCAGGGGGCGTCACAGATACGCAGTATTTT. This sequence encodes CASSERAGGVTDTQYF.

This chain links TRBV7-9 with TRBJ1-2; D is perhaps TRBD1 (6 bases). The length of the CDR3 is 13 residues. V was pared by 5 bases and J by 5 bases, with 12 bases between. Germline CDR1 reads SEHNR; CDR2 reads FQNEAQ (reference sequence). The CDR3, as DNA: TGTGCCAGCAGCCCGGAGGACAGATATGGCTACACCTTC. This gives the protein CASSPEDRYGYTF.

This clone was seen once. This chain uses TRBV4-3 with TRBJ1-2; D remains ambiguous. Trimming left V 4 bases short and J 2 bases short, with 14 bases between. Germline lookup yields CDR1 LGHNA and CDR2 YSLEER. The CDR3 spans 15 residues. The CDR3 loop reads CASSRSVDGNYGYTF. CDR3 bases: TGCGCCAGCAGCCGGAGCGTCGACGGGAACTATGGCTACACCTTC.